Given below is one T cell receptor (beta chain) in context. Assay used: immunoSEQ multiplex PCR; TCRdb lists only in-frame clones, some missing. The sample comprises 250,000 to 300,000 clones, around 89% of which are singletons, and approximately 12% rests with the top ten. This specimen belongs to a study of blood T cell repertoires in COVID-19. At the level of the study: The United States, Italy and Spain were the sources of the acute and convalescent COVID-19 samples. PBMCs, B-cell-depleted T cells, or T cells provided the cDNA or gDNA that made up the material.

CDR1 and CDR2 from the germline V gene are DFQATT and SNEGSKA (reference sequence). Trimming removed 3 bases from V and 8 bases from J, with 8 bases in between. This CDR3 has 10 amino acids. The sequenced material came from peripheral blood. This chain links TRBV20-1 with TRBJ2-7; no clear D. The origin of this receptor is a woman aged 55-69 years with acute or convalescent COVID-19. The CDR3 nucleotides are TGCAGTGCTAGGGCCGTCCAGCAGTACTTC. Its protein product is CSARAVQQYF.